The 21 T cell receptor beta chains given below trace back to one sample, sequenced in a study of monozygotic twins with inflammatory bowel disease (dated by TCRdb to about 2019). The method was 5' RACE. Instrument used: Illumina HiSeq 2500. One entry per CDR3 protein sequence results from the TCRdb reprocessing of the reads, with DNA left out. The sample's own table lists 200,000 to 250,000 distinct CDR3 sequences. Roughly 1.5% of the sample goes to the ten largest clones. The specimen was blood. The receptors here all came from a human donor with ulcerative colitis or Crohn's disease, or a healthy co-twin of an affected twin (not recorded which).

The chain joins TRBV6-4 to TRBJ2-3; TCRdb's D call, TRBD2, is unchecked because there is no DNA. Per the germline V gene, CDR1 is MRHNA and CDR2 is SNTAGT. This CDR3 contains 15 residues. The CDR3 loop reads CASRRTSGGVDTQYF.

The rearrangement links TRBV5-1 to TRBJ2-2; TCRdb calls TRBD1, which cannot be checked without DNA. Germline V gene lookup returns CDR1 SGHRS and CDR2 YFSETQ. The CDR3 runs to 14 residues. The chain's CDR3 is CASSLYQGTGELFF.

The chain couples TRBV18 to TRBJ2-7; the D call from TCRdb, TRBD1, cannot be confirmed without DNA. CDR1 and CDR2 from the germline V gene are KGHSH and LQKENI. This CDR3 has 16 residues. CDR3 region: CASSEYRDSVWYEQYF.

The chain has TRBV27 and TRBJ1-2; TCRdb gives TRBD1 as the D gene, but with no DNA this cannot be confirmed. Germline CDR1 is MNHEY and CDR2 is SMNVEV (reference sequence). The CDR3 has 14 amino acids. This CDR3 is CASSLSVRGSGYTF.

This chain uses TRBV5-1 with TRBJ2-6. The CDR3 consists of 15 residues. Per germline, CDR1 SGHRS and CDR2 YFSETQ. CDR3 in amino acids: CASSTRFAGANVLTF.

The chain links TRBV11-2 to TRBJ2-1; TCRdb returns TRBD1, unconfirmable since there is no DNA. CDR1 is SGHAT and CDR2 is FQNNGV in the germline V gene. The CDR3 contains 15 residues. This CDR3 is CASSPGTGSWNEQFF. Drawing the rest from reference TRBV11-2 and TRBJ2-1, the complete variable domain is EAGVAQSPRYKIIEKRQSVAFWCNPISGHATLYWYQQILGQGPKLLIQFQNNGVVDDSQLPKDRFSAERLKGVDSTLKIQPAKLEDSAVYLCASSPGTGSWNEQFFGPGTRLTVL.

V gene TRBV10-3 combines with J gene TRBJ1-1; TCRdb outputs TRBD1, but without DNA this stays unchecked. The CDR3 runs to 13 residues. CDR1 and CDR2 (germline): ENHRY, SYGVKD. CDR3 sequence: CATVGQLNTEAFF.

This chain joins TRBV7-6 and TRBJ1-1. From germline, CDR1 is SGHVS and CDR2 FNYEAQ. The CDR3 spans 14 residues. The CDR3 sequence is CASSLASGSSEAFF. The full variable domain, with the rest looked up from reference TRBV7-6 and TRBJ1-1, is GAGVSQSPRYKVTKRGQDVALRCDPISGHVSLYWYRQALGQGPEFLTYFNYEAQQDKSGLPNDRFSAERPEGSISTLTIQRTEQRDSAMYRCASSLASGSSEAFFGQGTRLTVV.

The chain uses TRBV20-1 and TRBJ1-2. Germline values: CDR1 DFQATT, CDR2 SNEGSKA (reference sequence). The CDR3 has 15 residues. The CDR3 protein is CSARDPWLGSYGYTF.

The V call is TRBV7-2, the J call TRBJ2-1; the D call of TRBD1 rests on TCRdb alone, since no DNA is present to check it. The germline V gene encodes CDR1 SGHTA and CDR2 FQGNSA. CDR3 length: 15 residues. CDR3 region: CASSLARGARNEQFF. Based on the CDR3 plus reference TRBV7-2 and TRBJ2-1, the full variable domain is GAGVSQSPSNKVTEKGKDVELRCDPISGHTALYWYRQSLGQGLEFLIYFQGNSAPDKSGLPSDRFSAERTGGSVSTLTIQRTQQEDSAVYLCASSLARGARNEQFFGPGTRLTVL.

The chain recombines TRBV2 with TRBJ1-1. Germline lookup yields CDR1 SNHLY and CDR2 FYNNEI. This CDR3 spans 13 amino acids. The CDR3: CASSDLLNTEAFF.

This chain links TRBV10-2 with TRBJ2-5; TCRdb's assignment of TRBD1 cannot be checked, as there is no DNA. The CDR3 has 13 amino acids. Germline V gene sequence: CDR1 WSHSY, CDR2 SAAADI. The CDR3 reads CASRQGSRETQYF.

The chain uses TRBV15 and TRBJ2-3. The CDR3 has 15 residues. Germline-derived CDR1 and CDR2 are LNHNV and YYDKDF (reference sequence). The CDR3 reads CATSRDRVLTDTQYF.

The chain has TRBV27 and TRBJ2-4; TCRdb gives TRBD1 as the D gene, but with no DNA this cannot be confirmed. CDR3 length: 14 residues. Germline lookup yields CDR1 MNHEY and CDR2 SMNVEV (reference sequence). CDR3 in amino acids: CASSSGVSGNIQYF.

The genes are TRBV7-9 and TRBJ2-5. This CDR3 is built from 15 residues. Germline CDR1 is SEHNR and CDR2 is FQNEAQ (reference sequence). The CDR3 reads CASSLRGGLQETQYF.

V is TRBV10-3 and J is TRBJ2-3. Germline CDR1 and CDR2: ENHRY and SYGVKD. CDR3 length: 14 amino acids. CDR3 loop: CAISKTASTDTQYF.

The chain uses TRBV5-1 and TRBJ2-1; lacking DNA, the TRBD2 call made by TCRdb goes unchecked. Germline CDR1 SGHRS, CDR2 YFSETQ. This CDR3 is 15 amino acids long. CDR3 residues: CASSLSSGGENEQFF. Full variable domain (remainder filled in from reference TRBV5-1 and TRBJ2-1): KAGVTQTPRYLIKTRGQQVTLSCSPISGHRSVSWYQQTPGQGLQFLFEYFSETQRNKGNFPGRFSGRQFSNSRSEMNVSTLELGDSALYLCASSLSSGGENEQFFGPGTRLTVL.

This chain links TRBV10-3 with TRBJ2-2; TCRdb reports TRBD1, a call that lacks DNA to check it against. CDR1 and CDR2 from the germline V gene are ENHRY and SYGVKD. This CDR3 contains 15 residues. The CDR3 region is CAISASTGVPGELFF.

The chain has TRBV7-3 and TRBJ1-2; there is no DNA to check the TCRdb D call of TRBD1. The CDR3 runs to 15 residues. CDR1 is SGHTA, CDR2 FQGTGA, per germline. The CDR3 spells CASSPPDRTPYGYTF. Together with reference TRBV7-3 and TRBJ1-2, the CDR3 gives the full variable domain: GAGVSQTPSNKVTEKGKYVELRCDPISGHTALYWYRQSLGQGPEFLIYFQGTGAADDSGLPNDRFFAVRPEGSVSTLKIQRTERGDSAVYLCASSPPDRTPYGYTFGSGTRLTVV.

The rearrangement uses TRBV5-1 and TRBJ2-7; TCRdb's D gene call, TRBD1, goes unchecked for lack of DNA. This CDR3 comprises 12 residues. CDR1 and CDR2 (germline): SGHRS, YFSETQ. CDR3 region: CASSGPGGEQYF.

The V and J genes are TRBV20-1 and TRBJ1-2; the TCRdb call, TRBD1, lacks DNA for checking. The germline V gene has CDR1 DFQATT and CDR2 SNEGSKA (reference sequence). CDR3 length: 16 amino acids. This CDR3 is CSARDGDRGRGYGYTF.